This T cell receptor beta chain was recorded in a study of HIV-infected patients and healthy controls. Overall study context: A modest, significant CD4 rise occurred in about 90% of the 16 patients after three months of therapy. About 65% of the sixteen became undetectable by the second bleed, and all after another year of therapy.

Ten or more counts support this clonotype. Its target is not known. cDNA was made from 400 to 500 ng RNA using alpha and beta constant primers. Separate chain-specific third strand synthesis with multiplexing indices produced the alpha and beta libraries. TCRdb re-called the 5' RACE reads with MiXCR, one entry per CDR3 protein. Of 18,000 or so distinct CDR3 sequences in the sample, about 8.7% are singletons; the top ten hold less than 25%. Study observations and caveats: HIV-associated CDR3 frequencies dropped significantly during therapy; CMV-associated ones, mostly rising, changed nonsignificantly. When repertoires were size-matched, rare events in HIV-infected data became overweighted.

V dropped 3 bases and J dropped 2; count of bases not matched to a gene: 9. This CDR3 has 17 residues. The germline V gene has CDR1 LGHDT and CDR2 YNNKEL (reference sequence). Follow-up blood was drawn about 14 weeks, roughly three months, after antiretroviral therapy began. No cell fractionation was done, so the repertoire covers all unsorted peripheral blood T cells. The chain uses TRBV3-1 and TRBJ2-7, with 11 bases lining up with TRBD1. The receptor was isolated from an adult with HIV infection. Source: blood, taken during antiretroviral therapy. CDR3 loop: CASSHAEDRGLAYEQYF. Here the CDR3 DNA reads TGTGCCAGCAGCCATGCCGAGGACAGGGGGCTCGCCTACGAGCAGTACTTC.